The rows below give T cell receptor beta chains drawn from one sample of a study of blood T cell repertoires in COVID-19. The assay was immunoSEQ multiplex PCR, and TCRdb's table has in-frame clones only and misses some. The table has some 200,000 clones, about 80% seen once. The sample comprised peripheral blood. These receptors originate from a woman between 25 and 40 years old who had recovered from COVID-19. Each CDR3 is given with its conserved first and last residue. D genes are given only for firm matches. The size field is filled for only some rows; it gives once, few, many or a size class.

clone size	D gene	V gene	J gene	CDR3 protein	CDR3 DNA
NA	TRBD1	TRBV14	TRBJ2-1	CASSPTTGGAFF	TGTGCCAGCAGCCCTACTACAGGGGGTGCGTTCTTC
NA	NA	TRBV27	TRBJ2-3	CASSTLRGTDTQYF	TGTGCCAGCAGTACCCTCCGGGGCACAGATACGCAGTATTTT
NA	NA	TRBV7-9	TRBJ2-6	CASSSLGLSANVLTF	TGTGCCAGCAGCTCTTTGGGCCTGTCGGCCAACGTCCTGACTTTC
NA	TRBD2	TRBV10-3	TRBJ2-2	CAVTAGRQTGELFF	TGTGCCGTCACCGCCGGGAGGCAAACCGGGGAGCTGTTTTTT
NA	NA	TRBV18	TRBJ2-7	CASSPQDKYEQYF	TGTGCCAGCTCACCTCAGGACAAGTACGAGCAGTACTTC
NA	TRBD2	TRBV4-1	TRBJ2-2	CASSLAHLLAGVYTGELFF	TGCGCCAGCAGCCTAGCCCACCTACTAGCGGGAGTTTACACCGGGGAGCTGTTTTTT
few	NA	TRBV6-1	TRBJ2-7	CASSEVFGGEQYF	TGTGCCAGCAGTGAAGTTTTCGGGGGCGAGCAGTACTTC
few	TRBD1	TRBV2	TRBJ1-2	CASIGTGLGYGYTF	TGTGCCAGCATTGGGACAGGGCTAGGCTATGGCTACACCTTC
NA	NA	TRBV5-6	TRBJ1-2	CASSSPTENYGYTF	TGTGCCAGCAGCTCACCGACAGAAAACTATGGCTACACCTTC
NA	TRBD1	TRBV7-8	TRBJ2-1	CASSEIGTGAPNEQFF	TGTGCCAGCAGCGAGATCGGGACAGGGGCCCCCAATGAGCAGTTCTTC
NA	NA	TRBV29-1	TRBJ1-2	CSVVTAEAYGYTF	TGCAGCGTTGTGACGGCAGAGGCCTATGGCTACACCTTC
NA	TRBD2	TRBV5-1	TRBJ2-2	CASHMTSGSNTGELFF	TGCGCCAGCCACATGACTAGCGGCTCGAACACCGGGGAGCTGTTTTTT
NA	TRBD1	TRBV7-3	TRBJ1-2	CASSSADRAAGYTF	TGTGCCAGCAGCTCTGCCGACAGGGCCGCTGGCTACACCTTC
NA	NA	TRBV27	TRBJ2-7	CASSLSGPLYEQYF	TGTGCCAGCAGTTTATCCGGTCCCCTCTACGAGCAGTACTTC
NA	NA	TRBV5-1	TRBJ2-7	CASSLGTQSSYEQYF	TGCGCCAGCAGCTTGGGGACTCAAAGCTCCTACGAGCAGTACTTC
NA	NA	TRBV6-5	TRBJ1-2	CASSSPAENYGYTF	TGTGCCAGCAGTTCTCCCGCGGAGAACTATGGCTACACCTTC
few	TRBD1	TRBV5-8	TRBJ1-4	CASSVGQVDEKLFF	TGTGCCAGCAGCGTGGGACAGGTTGACGAAAAACTGTTTTTT
NA	NA	TRBV18	TRBJ1-1	CASRPGDTEAFF	TGTGCCAGTCGACCGGGGGATACTGAAGCTTTCTTT
NA	NA	TRBV5-8	TRBJ2-5	CASSFVGGKETQYF	TGTGCCAGCAGCTTTGTAGGGGGAAAAGAGACCCAGTACTTC
NA	NA	TRBV10-2	TRBJ2-7	CASSEGSGSYEQYF	TGCGCCAGCAGTGAGGGATCCGGGTCCTACGAGCAGTACTTC